The rows below give T cell receptor beta chains drawn from one sample of a study of T-cell reconstitution after alpha-beta-depleted transplantation in children. TCRdb re-called the PCR reads with MiXCR, one entry per CDR3 protein. The table records hundreds of thousands of distinct CDR3 sequences, 16% of them present only once. The sequencing here drew on PBMCs, mostly from graft donor cells, taken 360 days after TCRalphabeta/CD19-depleted stem cell transplant. Source of these receptors: a male patient under 18 who had a stem cell transplant for acute lymphoblastic leukemia, so the T cells may come from the graft donor. The CDR3 runs from the conserved cysteine through the conserved F or W. A D gene is named only where the DNA matches it firmly. Only some rows state a clone size, as once, few, many or a class for expanded clones.

CDR3 DNA	CDR3 protein	D gene	clone size	V gene	J gene
TGCGCCAGCAGCCAAGGCCTCCAGGGGCGGCGGGGAAACATTCAGTACTTC	CASSQGLQGRRGNIQYF	.	.	TRBV4-1	TRBJ2-4
TGTGCCACCAGCAGATTCTTTTTCCCTAGCGGGAATGGGCCCGGGGAGCTGTTTTTT	CATSRFFFPSGNGPGELFF	TRBD2	many	TRBV15	TRBJ2-2
TGTGCCAGCAGCCAGGGCGGGAGGGCGGTAAGGAGAAAGACCCAGTACTTC	CASSQGGRAVRRKTQYF	TRBD2	.	TRBV3-1	TRBJ2-5
TGTGCCAGCTCACCCAGACCCTCAGAGGGGCCCTACGAGCAGTACTTC	CASSPRPSEGPYEQYF	.	few	TRBV18	TRBJ2-7
TGTGCCACCCGGGACTACCTTGTCACCGGGGAGCTGTTTTTT	CATRDYLVTGELFF	TRBD2	many	TRBV12-3/TRBV12-4	TRBJ2-2
TGCAGTGCTAGCTCCAACCCATACACTGAAGCTTTCTTT	CSASSNPYTEAFF	.	few	TRBV20-1	TRBJ1-1
TGCGCCAGCAGCCAGGGGTGGACAGGACTGTACGAGCAGTACTTC	CASSQGWTGLYEQYF	TRBD1	few	TRBV5-1	TRBJ2-7
TGCGCCAGCAGCCAAGATCGGGCTAGCGGGATGACCGGGGAGCTGTTTTTT	CASSQDRASGMTGELFF	TRBD2	few	TRBV4-1	TRBJ2-2
TGTGCCACCAGCAGAGATGGCGGGGGAGAAAACTACGAGCAGTACTTC	CATSRDGGGENYEQYF	TRBD2	.	TRBV15	TRBJ2-7
TGTGCCAGTAGTATGACAGGTTGGGCCAATGAGCAGTTCTTC	CASSMTGWANEQFF	.	.	TRBV19	TRBJ2-1
TGTGCCAGCAGCTTAACGGGACTAGCAATAGGGTCCTACAATGAGCAGTTCTTC	CASSLTGLAIGSYNEQFF	TRBD2	many	TRBV7-3	TRBJ2-1
TGCGCCAGCAGCTTATCGGTAAGACTAGCGAGACCCTACGAGCAGTACTTC	CASSLSVRLARPYEQYF	TRBD2	.	TRBV5-1	TRBJ2-7
TGTGCCAGCAGTTATTACAGGGGGTGGGCTGAAGCTTTCTTT	CASSYYRGWAEAFF	TRBD1	.	TRBV6-5	TRBJ1-1
TGTGCCAGCAGTGGAACCCCCGGGACTAGGAACACCGGGGAGCTGTTTTTT	CASSGTPGTRNTGELFF	TRBD2	.	TRBV25-1	TRBJ2-2
TGTGCCAGCTCACCATCGAACTCCTACAATGAGCAGTTCTTC	CASSPSNSYNEQFF	.	.	TRBV18	TRBJ2-1
TGTGCCAGTAGTATAGTACACGGCAGCTCCTACAATGAGCAGTTCTTC	CASSIVHGSSYNEQFF	.	once	TRBV19	TRBJ2-1
TGTGCCAGCAGCTTCCTTACCTCGACAGGAAGGAGAGAGACCCAGTACTTC	CASSFLTSTGRRETQYF	.	many	TRBV7-9	TRBJ2-5
TGCGCCAGCAGCTTGGACCGGGCAAGCAATCAGCCCCAGCATTTT	CASSLDRASNQPQHF	.	many	TRBV5-1	TRBJ1-5
TGTGCCAGCAGCTTAGCGGTGGTGCGGGAGGGGACGAACACTGAAGCTTTCTTT	CASSLAVVREGTNTEAFF	.	.	TRBV11-1	TRBJ1-1
TGTGCCATCAGTGACACTCTGGGGACAGCCTACGAGCAGTACTTC	CAISDTLGTAYEQYF	TRBD1	many	TRBV10-3	TRBJ2-7
TGTGCCACCAGTGTCCTAGCGGGAGGTGAGCAGTTCTTC	CATSVLAGGEQFF	TRBD2	.	TRBV24-1	TRBJ2-1
TGCGCCAGCAGCTCCCACTTAATCGTCGGCGGTGATAATTCACCCCTCCACTTT	CASSSHLIVGGDNSPLHF	.	few	TRBV5-1	TRBJ1-6
TGTGCCAGCAGTCCAGCTAGCGGGCCTTCCTACGAGCAGTACTTC	CASSPASGPSYEQYF	TRBD2	.	TRBV7-2	TRBJ2-7
TGTGCCAGCTTCGGGGGGGAGTCCTACGAGCAGTACTTC	CASFGGESYEQYF	TRBD2	.	TRBV18	TRBJ2-7
TGTGCCAGCAGCACTCCGGGACTAGCGGGAGCGGGTACGCAGTATTTT	CASSTPGLAGAGTQYF	TRBD2	few	TRBV3-1	TRBJ2-3
TGCGCCAGCAACCGGGACGGAAACCCCACCTACGAGCAGTACTTC	CASNRDGNPTYEQYF	.	.	TRBV5-1	TRBJ2-7
TGTGCCAGCCTGTGGGGGCTCCAGACAGATACGCAGTATTTT	CASLWGLQTDTQYF	.	.	TRBV6-1	TRBJ2-3
TGCGCCAGCAGAACGACTAGCGGGAGCTCCTACAATGAGCAGTTCTTC	CASRTTSGSSYNEQFF	TRBD2	.	TRBV5-1	TRBJ2-1
TGTGCCAGCAGTCCCGCTGGACAGGGAAGGCGTGGAGAGACCCAGTACTTC	CASSPAGQGRRGETQYF	TRBD1	many	TRBV12-3/TRBV12-4	TRBJ2-5
TGCAGGGCCGGGACAGCTAACTATGGCTACACCTTC	CRAGTANYGYTF	TRBD1	.	TRBV29-1	TRBJ1-2
TGTGCCAGCAGCCCCGGGACAGGGGGCCTGACTTTC	CASSPGTGGLTF	TRBD1	many	TRBV7-8	TRBJ2-6
TGCGCCAGCAGCTTACGGACAGAGAACACCGGGGAGCTGTTTTTT	CASSLRTENTGELFF	.	many	TRBV5-1	TRBJ2-2
TGTGCCAGCAGTTTAACAGCAGGCTATGGCTACACCTTC	CASSLTAGYGYTF	.	.	TRBV12-3/TRBV12-4	TRBJ1-2
TGCAGTGCTAGGGTCGTAAACACCGGGGAGCTGTTTTTT	CSARVVNTGELFF	.	many	TRBV20-1	TRBJ2-2
TGTGCCAGCAGCTTCTGGCTAGCGGGGGACACCGGGGAGCTGTTTTTT	CASSFWLAGDTGELFF	TRBD2	few	TRBV7-2	TRBJ2-2
TGTGCCAGCAGCTTGGAGTTGGGGAGGTCCTACGAGCAGTACTTC	CASSLELGRSYEQYF	.	few	TRBV5-5	TRBJ2-7
TGTGCCAGTGGGTGGACTAGCGGATACACAGATACGCAGTATTTT	CASGWTSGYTDTQYF	TRBD2	few	TRBV11-2	TRBJ2-3
TGCGCCAGCAGCTTACTCACCAACCTCAATGAGCAGTTCTTC	CASSLLTNLNEQFF	.	.	TRBV5-1	TRBJ2-1
TGTGCCAGCAGCCAGGGAGCGGGAAGGCAGTTCTTC	CASSQGAGRQFF	TRBD2	few	TRBV3-1	TRBJ2-1